These 7 T cell receptor beta chains share one sample of origin, sequenced in a study of beta chain features in type 1 diabetes. The entirety of the isolated RNA underwent reverse transcription, so expressed TCRB transcripts were sequenced. Profiling relied on immunoSEQ multiplex PCR, and the TCRdb table lists in-frame clones only, not all of them. The sample shows more than 85,000 clones, 40% of them seen only once. What was sequenced was stem cell memory CD4+ T cells from blood. The receptors derive from a woman younger than 35 in good health.

V gene TRBV5-1 combines with J gene TRBJ2-7, with 12 bases aligning to TRBD2. The CDR3 loop spans 16 amino acids. Losses at the gene ends were 4 bases for V and 2 bases for J; bases not matched to a gene: 7. The germline V gene has CDR1 SGHRS and CDR2 YFSETQ. CDR3 nucleotide sequence: TGCGCCAGCAGCCGACTTACTAGCGGGAGGACCTACGAGCAGTACTTC. Residues: CASSRLTSGRTYEQYF.

The chain couples TRBV9 to TRBJ2-1; the match to TRBD2 covers 14 bases. CDR3 length equals 16 residues. CDR1 and CDR2 from the germline V gene are SGDLS and YYNGEE. Unmatched junction bases numbered 0, after V lost 3 bases and J lost 1 base. The chain's CDR3 is CASSGTSGGSYNEQFF. In DNA form, the CDR3 reads TGTGCCAGCAGCGGGACTAGCGGGGGGTCCTACAATGAGCAGTTCTTC.

The table lists this clone with a few counts. J is TRBJ2-6 and V is TRBV10-3; 7 bases match TRBD1. The CDR3 is 14 residues long. Germline-derived CDR1 and CDR2 are ENHRY and SYGVKD. The ends lost 10 bases at V and 0 bases at J; junction bases unmatched: 3. The CDR3 loop is CATGQVSGANVLTF. CDR3 DNA sequence: TGTGCCACCGGACAGGTCTCTGGGGCCAACGTCCTGACTTTC.

This chain uses TRBV4-1 with TRBJ2-3; the D gene is possibly TRBD2 (6 bases). Per the germline V gene, CDR1 is MGHRA and CDR2 is YSYEKL. V dropped 4 bases and J dropped 2 bases, with 10 bases sitting between them. There are 14 residues in the CDR3. The CDR3 reads CASSRTSFTDTQYF. Written as DNA, the CDR3 is TGCGCCAGCAGCCGAACTAGCTTCACAGATACGCAGTATTTT.

There are a few counts of this clone. The rearrangement joins TRBV28 to TRBJ1-2, with TRBD1 identical over 7 bases. This CDR3 spans 15 amino acids. V trimming: 0 bases; J trimming: 5 bases; junction bases outside the gene matches: 6. Germline CDR1 MDHEN, CDR2 SYDVKM. CDR3 DNA: TGTGCCAGCAGTTTATGGGCAGGGGGAGGTTATGGCTACACCTTC. Translation: CASSLWAGGGYGYTF.

This clone was observed a handful of times. This sequence joins TRBV5-1 and TRBJ2-7; 9 nucleotides match TRBD2. This CDR3 is 15 amino acids long. Germline loops: CDR1 SGHRS, CDR2 YFSETQ. Trimming took 5 bases from V and 3 from J; bases not matched to a gene: 9. This CDR3 reads CASRQGRTSDYEQYF. CDR3 sequence (DNA): TGCGCCAGCAGACAGGGCCGGACTAGCGACTACGAGCAGTACTTC.

This clone was detected only a few times. The CDR3 sequence is CASSLGPGVGAGTSQTAKNIQYF. CDR3 bases: TGTGCCAGCAGCTTAGGCCCCGGGGTTGGGGCCGGGACTAGCCAAACCGCCAAAAACATTCAGTACTTC. The rearrangement uses TRBV13 and TRBJ2-4, with TRBD2 identical over 9 bases. The CDR3 extends over 23 amino acids. CDR1 and CDR2 from the germline V gene are PRHDT and FYEKMQ (reference sequence). Unmatched junction bases numbered 22, after V lost 0 bases and J lost 1 base.